This entry concerns a single T cell receptor (beta chain). This specimen includes other DNA sequences encoding the same CDR3. These data come from a study of beta chain features in type 1 diabetes. CDR1 is SGHTA, CDR2 FQGNSA, per germline. V gave up 1 base and J gave up 4 bases; unmatched junction bases: 2. This CDR3 comprises 15 residues. Every isolated RNA sample was fully reverse transcribed, so sequencing captured expressed TCRB transcripts. Method: immunoSEQ multiplex PCR; TCRdb's copy keeps in-frame clones and lacks some. The data hold 200,000 to 250,000 clones, with 68% observed a single time. Sequences were obtained from naive CD4+ T cells from blood. The V and J genes are TRBV7-2 and TRBJ2-2; TRBD2 agrees at 8 bases. This receptor was identified in a man aged 25-40 years in good health. The CDR3 sequence: CASSLGLAGTGELFF. CDR3 in DNA: TGTGCCAGCAGCTTAGGGCTAGCGGGCACCGGGGAGCTGTTTTTT.